The present T cell receptor beta chain was sequenced within a study of identical twins. Study observations and caveats: In cord blood, abundant beta clonotypes had fewer insertions; memory showed no trend. Those out-of-frame alpha sequences shared by twins showed an excess of low generation probability.

TCRdb passed the 5' RACE reads through MiXCR, listing each CDR3 protein once. The sample records 1.5 million to 2 million distinct CDR3 sequences, less than 40% being singletons. V dropped 6 bases and J dropped 5; count of bases not matched to a gene: 12. Germline V gene sequence: CDR1 MNHEY, CDR2 SVGEGT. This CDR3 has 15 residues. This clonotype has only a few counts. Its antigen remains unidentified. This chain joins TRBV6-2 or TRBV6-3 and TRBJ2-7; 8 bases align to TRBD2. Sequencing was done on a sample of cord blood. The receptor's source is a newborn girl in good health. In DNA form, the CDR3 reads TGTGCCAGCAGCCCCGGACTAGCTGGTATAGACGAGCAGTACTTC. It codes for CASSPGLAGIDEQYF.